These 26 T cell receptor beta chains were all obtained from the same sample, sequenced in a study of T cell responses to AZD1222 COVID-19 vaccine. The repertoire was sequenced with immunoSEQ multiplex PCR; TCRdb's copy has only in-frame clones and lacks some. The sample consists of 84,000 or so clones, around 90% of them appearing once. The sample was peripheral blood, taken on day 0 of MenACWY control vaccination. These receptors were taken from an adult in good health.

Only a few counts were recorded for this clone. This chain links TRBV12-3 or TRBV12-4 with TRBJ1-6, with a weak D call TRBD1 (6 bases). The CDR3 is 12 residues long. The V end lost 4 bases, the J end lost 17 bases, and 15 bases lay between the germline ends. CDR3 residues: CASSSQGQAVHF. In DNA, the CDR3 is TGTGCCAGCAGTTCGCAGGGGCAGGCGGTCCACTTT.

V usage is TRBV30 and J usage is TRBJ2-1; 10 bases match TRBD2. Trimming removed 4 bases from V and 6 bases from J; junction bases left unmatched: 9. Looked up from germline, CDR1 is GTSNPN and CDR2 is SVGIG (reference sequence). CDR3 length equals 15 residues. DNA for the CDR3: TGTGCCTGGACGAGAGCGGGGGGGCCGCGCAATGAGCAGTTCTTC. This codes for CAWTRAGGPRNEQFF.

The CDR3 is CASGRGPTEAFF. CDR3 nucleotides: TGTGCCAGCGGGAGGGGACCAACTGAAGCTTTCTTT. The rearrangement joins TRBV9 to TRBJ1-1; the D gene is possibly TRBD1 (5 bases). With 7 bases removed from V and 5 bases from J, the gap between germline ends came to 12 bases. CDR3 length equals 12 residues. Germline loops: CDR1 SGDLS, CDR2 YYNGEE.

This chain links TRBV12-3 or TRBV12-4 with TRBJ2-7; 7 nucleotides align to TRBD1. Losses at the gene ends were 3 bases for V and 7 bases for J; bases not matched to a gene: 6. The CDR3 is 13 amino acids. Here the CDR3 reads CASSLDRISEQYF. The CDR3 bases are TGTGCCAGCAGTTTGGACAGGATCAGTGAGCAGTACTTC.

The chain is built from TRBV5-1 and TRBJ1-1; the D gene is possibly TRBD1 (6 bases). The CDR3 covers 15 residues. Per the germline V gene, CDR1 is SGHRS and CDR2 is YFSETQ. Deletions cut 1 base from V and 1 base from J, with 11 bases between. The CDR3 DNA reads TGCGCCAGCAGCTTGTTGGACAGAAAGAACACTGAAGCTTTCTTT. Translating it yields CASSLLDRKNTEAFF.

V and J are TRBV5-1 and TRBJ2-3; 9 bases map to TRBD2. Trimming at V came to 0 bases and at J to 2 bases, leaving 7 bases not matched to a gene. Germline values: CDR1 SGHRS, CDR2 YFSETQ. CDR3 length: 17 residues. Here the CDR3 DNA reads TGCGCCAGCAGCTTGGAGGGGACTAGCTATCCCACAGATACGCAGTATTTT. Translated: CASSLEGTSYPTDTQYF.

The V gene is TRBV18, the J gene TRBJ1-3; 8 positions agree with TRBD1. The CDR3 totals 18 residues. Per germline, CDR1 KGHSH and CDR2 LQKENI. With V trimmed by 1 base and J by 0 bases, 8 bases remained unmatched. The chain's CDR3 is CASSPQVQGAHSGNTIYF. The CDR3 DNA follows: TGTGCCAGCTCACCACAAGTTCAGGGGGCACACTCTGGAAACACCATATATTTT.

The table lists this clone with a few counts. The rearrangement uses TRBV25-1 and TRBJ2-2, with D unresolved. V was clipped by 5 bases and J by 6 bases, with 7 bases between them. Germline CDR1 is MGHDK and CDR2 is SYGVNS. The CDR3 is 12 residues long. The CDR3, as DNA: TGTGCCAGCAGTTCAAGTGCCGGGGAGCTGTTTTTT. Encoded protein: CASSSSAGELFF.

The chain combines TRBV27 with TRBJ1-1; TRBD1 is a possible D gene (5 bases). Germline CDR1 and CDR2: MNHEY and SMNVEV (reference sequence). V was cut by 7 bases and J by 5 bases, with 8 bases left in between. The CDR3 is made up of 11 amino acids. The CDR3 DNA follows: TGTGCCAGCATCTCAGGGACTGAAGCTTTCTTT. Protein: CASISGTEAFF.

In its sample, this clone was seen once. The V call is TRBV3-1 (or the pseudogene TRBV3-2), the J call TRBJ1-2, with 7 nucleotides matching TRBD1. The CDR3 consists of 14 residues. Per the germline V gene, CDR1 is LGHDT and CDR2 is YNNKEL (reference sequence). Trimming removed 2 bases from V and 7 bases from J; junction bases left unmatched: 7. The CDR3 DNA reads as TGTGCCAGCAGCCAACGACAGGGTAATGGTGGCTACACCTTC. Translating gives CASSQRQGNGGYTF.

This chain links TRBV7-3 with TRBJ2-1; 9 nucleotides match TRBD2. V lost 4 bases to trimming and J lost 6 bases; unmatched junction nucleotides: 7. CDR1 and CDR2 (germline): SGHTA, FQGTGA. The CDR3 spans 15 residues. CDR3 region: CASSSSGGLGNEQFF. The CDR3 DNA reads TGTGCCAGCAGCTCCAGCGGGGGGTTAGGCAATGAGCAGTTCTTC.

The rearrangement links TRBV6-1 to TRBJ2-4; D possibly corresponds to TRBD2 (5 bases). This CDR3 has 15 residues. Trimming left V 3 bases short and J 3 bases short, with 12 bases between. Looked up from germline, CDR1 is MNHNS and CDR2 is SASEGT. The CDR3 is CASSDLTTIKNIQYF. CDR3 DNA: TGTGCCAGCAGTGACCTGACTACGATCAAAAACATTCAGTACTTC.

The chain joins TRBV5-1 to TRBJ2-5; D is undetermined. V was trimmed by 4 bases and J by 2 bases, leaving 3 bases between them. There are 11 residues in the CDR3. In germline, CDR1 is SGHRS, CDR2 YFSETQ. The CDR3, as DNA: TGCGCCAGCAGCCAGCAAGAGACCCAGTACTTC. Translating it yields CASSQQETQYF.

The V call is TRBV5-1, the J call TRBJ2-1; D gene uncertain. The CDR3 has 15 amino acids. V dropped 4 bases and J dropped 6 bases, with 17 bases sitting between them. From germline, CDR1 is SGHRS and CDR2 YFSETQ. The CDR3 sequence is CASSPAYRPFNEQFF. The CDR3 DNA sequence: TGCGCCAGCAGCCCGGCCTACAGACCTTTCAATGAGCAGTTCTTC.

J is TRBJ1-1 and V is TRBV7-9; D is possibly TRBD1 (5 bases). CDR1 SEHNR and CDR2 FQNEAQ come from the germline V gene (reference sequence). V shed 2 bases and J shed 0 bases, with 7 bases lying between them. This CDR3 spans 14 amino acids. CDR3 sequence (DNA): TGTGCCAGCAGCTTAACAGGTATGAACACTGAAGCTTTCTTT. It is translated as CASSLTGMNTEAFF. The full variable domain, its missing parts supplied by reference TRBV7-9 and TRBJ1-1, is DTGVSQNPRHKITKRGQNVTFRCDPISEHNRLYWYRQTLGQGPEFLTYFQNEAQLEKSRLLSDRFSAERPKGSFSTLEIQRTEQGDSAMYLCASSLTGMNTEAFFGQGTRLTVV.

The CDR3 here is CASRLERGTDTQYF. CDR3 DNA sequence: TGTGCCAGCAGGTTGGAGCGGGGGACAGATACGCAGTATTTT. The rearrangement links TRBV2 to TRBJ2-3; 8 bases align to TRBD2. The CDR3 is made up of 14 amino acids. Germline CDR1 reads SNHLY; CDR2 reads FYNNEI. The ends lost 6 bases at V and 3 bases at J; junction bases unmatched: 5.

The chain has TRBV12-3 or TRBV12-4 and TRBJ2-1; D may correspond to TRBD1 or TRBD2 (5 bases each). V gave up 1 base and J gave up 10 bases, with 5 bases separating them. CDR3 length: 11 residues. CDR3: CASSLGGEQFF. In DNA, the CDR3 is TGTGCCAGCAGTTTAGGGGGGGAGCAGTTCTTC.

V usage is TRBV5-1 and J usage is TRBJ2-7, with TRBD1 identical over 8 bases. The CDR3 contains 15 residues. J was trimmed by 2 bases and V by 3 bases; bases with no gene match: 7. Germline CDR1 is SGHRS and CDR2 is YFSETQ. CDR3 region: CASSSGQAGTYEQYF. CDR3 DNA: TGCGCCAGCAGCTCGGGACAGGCTGGGACCTACGAGCAGTACTTC. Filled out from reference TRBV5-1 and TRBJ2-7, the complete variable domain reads KAGVTQTPRYLIKTRGQQVTLSCSPISGHRSVSWYQQTPGQGLQFLFEYFSETQRNKGNFPGRFSGRQFSNSRSEMNVSTLELGDSALYLCASSSGQAGTYEQYFGPGTRLTVT.

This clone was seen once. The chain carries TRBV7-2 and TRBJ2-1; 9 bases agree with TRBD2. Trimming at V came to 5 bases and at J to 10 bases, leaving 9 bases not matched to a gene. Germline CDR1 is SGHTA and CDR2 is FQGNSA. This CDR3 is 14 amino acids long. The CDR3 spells CASSAAGLAAEQFF. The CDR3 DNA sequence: TGTGCCAGCAGCGCCGCGGGACTAGCAGCCGAGCAGTTCTTC.

The CDR3 DNA sequence: TGTGCCTGGAGTGGGGGGGCTCAGCCCCAGCATTTT. Protein product: CAWSGGAQPQHF. The rearrangement links TRBV30 to TRBJ1-5; a possible D gene is TRBD1 (6 bases). There are 12 residues in the CDR3. The germline CDR1 and CDR2 sequences are GTSNPN and SVGIG (reference sequence). The V gene lost 1 base and the J gene lost 6 bases, with 7 bases spanning the gap.

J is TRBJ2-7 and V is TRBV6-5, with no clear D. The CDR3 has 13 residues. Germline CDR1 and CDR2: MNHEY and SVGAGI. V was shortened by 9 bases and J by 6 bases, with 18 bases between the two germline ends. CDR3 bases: TGTGCCAGTACAGAACTAACCACGGGCGAGCAGTACTTC. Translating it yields CASTELTTGEQYF.

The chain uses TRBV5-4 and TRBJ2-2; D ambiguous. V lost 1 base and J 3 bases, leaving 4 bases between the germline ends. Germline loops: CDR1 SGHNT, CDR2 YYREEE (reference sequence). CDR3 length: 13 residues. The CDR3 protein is CASSLRDTGELFF. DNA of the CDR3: TGTGCCAGCAGCTTGCGGGACACCGGGGAGCTGTTTTTT. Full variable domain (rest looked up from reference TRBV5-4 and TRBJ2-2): ETGVTQSPTHLIKTRGQQVTLRCSSQSGHNTVSWYQQALGQGPQFIFQYYREEENGRGNFPPRFSGLQFPNYSSELNVNALELDDSALYLCASSLRDTGELFFGEGSRLTVL.

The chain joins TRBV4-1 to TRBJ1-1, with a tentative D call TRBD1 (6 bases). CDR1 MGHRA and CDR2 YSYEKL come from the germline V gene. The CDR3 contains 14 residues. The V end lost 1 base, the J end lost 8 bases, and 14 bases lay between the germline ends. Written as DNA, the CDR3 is TGCGCCAGCAGCCAAGTCTACGGGGGCGCGGAAGCTTTCTTT. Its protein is CASSQVYGGAEAFF.

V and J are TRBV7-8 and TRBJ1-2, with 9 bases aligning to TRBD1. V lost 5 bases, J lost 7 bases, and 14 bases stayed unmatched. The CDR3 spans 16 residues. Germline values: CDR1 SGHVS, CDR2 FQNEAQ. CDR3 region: CASSHRNVGQGSGYTF. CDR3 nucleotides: TGTGCCAGCAGCCACCGCAATGTGGGACAGGGCTCTGGCTACACCTTC.

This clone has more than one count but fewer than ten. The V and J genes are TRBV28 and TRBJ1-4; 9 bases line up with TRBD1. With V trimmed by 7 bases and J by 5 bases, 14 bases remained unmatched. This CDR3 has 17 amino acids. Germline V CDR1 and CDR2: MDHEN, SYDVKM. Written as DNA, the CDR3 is TGTGCCAGCACCTCACCTGGGGGGACAGGGTCCAATGAAAAACTGTTTTTT. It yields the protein CASTSPGGTGSNEKLFF.

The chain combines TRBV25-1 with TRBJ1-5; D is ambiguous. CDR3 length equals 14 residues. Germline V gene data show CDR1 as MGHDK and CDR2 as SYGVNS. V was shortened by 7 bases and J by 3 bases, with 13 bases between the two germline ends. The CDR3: CASKQSGDNQPQHF. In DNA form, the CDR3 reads TGTGCCAGCAAACAAAGTGGAGACAATCAGCCCCAGCATTTT. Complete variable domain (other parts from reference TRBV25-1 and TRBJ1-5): EADIYQTPRYLVIGTGKKITLECSQTMGHDKMYWYQQDPGMELHLIHYSYGVNSTEKGDLSSESTVSRIRTEHFPLTLESARPSHTSQYLCASKQSGDNQPQHFGDGTRLSIL.